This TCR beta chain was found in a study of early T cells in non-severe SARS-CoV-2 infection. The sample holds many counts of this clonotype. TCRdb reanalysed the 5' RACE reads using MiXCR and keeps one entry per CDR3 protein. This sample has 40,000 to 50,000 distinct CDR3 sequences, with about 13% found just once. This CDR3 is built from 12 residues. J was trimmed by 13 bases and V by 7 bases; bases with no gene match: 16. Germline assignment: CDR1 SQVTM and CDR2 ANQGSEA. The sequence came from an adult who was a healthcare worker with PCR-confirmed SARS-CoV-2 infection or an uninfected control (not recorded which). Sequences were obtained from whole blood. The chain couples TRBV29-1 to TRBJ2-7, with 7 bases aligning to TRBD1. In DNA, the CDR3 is TGCAGCGCTCGTACAGGGGACGAGACGTACTACTTC. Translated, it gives CSARTGDETYYF.